The 18 T cell receptor beta chains given below trace back to one sample, sequenced in a study of shared clonotypes between healthy human individuals. Sequencing was performed with immunoSEQ multiplex PCR; in TCRdb, only in-frame clones are kept and a portion is missing. The sample includes millions of clones, 90% to 95% of them seen just once. The sequenced material came from naive CD4+ T cells from PBMCs. The subset: CD45RA+ positively selected. Receptors originate from a man between 18 and 29 years old in good health. Some clones in this sample may be carry-over from other donors' samples.

The V gene is TRBV2, the J gene TRBJ2-2, with 9 bases fitting TRBD2. The junction had 8 bases not matched to a gene; V was cut back by 4 bases and J by 5 bases. This CDR3 has 16 amino acids. Germline values: CDR1 SNHLY, CDR2 FYNNEI. The CDR3 reads CASSGLLAGYTGELFF. The CDR3 DNA reads TGTGCCAGCAGTGGTCTTCTAGCGGGATATACCGGGGAGCTGTTTTTT.

Worth noting for this clone: The sample holds other DNA sequences that translate to the same CDR3. This sequence joins TRBV28 and TRBJ2-1; 7 nucleotides align to TRBD2. CDR1 is MDHEN, CDR2 SYDVKM, per germline. There are 16 residues in the CDR3. Germline trimming cut 4 bases from V and 4 bases from J; bases unmatched to any gene: 10. The CDR3 DNA follows: TGTGCCAGCAGTTCGCGACTAGCCGCGAGTTACAATGAGCAGTTCTTC. This sequence encodes CASSSRLAASYNEQFF.

This chain links TRBV4-1 with TRBJ2-6; no clear D. Trimming stripped 2 bases from V and 5 bases from J, with 13 bases between. The CDR3 is 16 amino acids. Looked up from germline, CDR1 is MGHRA and CDR2 is YSYEKL. This chain's CDR3 is CASSQPTQSRANVLTF. DNA of the CDR3: TGCGCCAGCAGCCAACCTACACAGTCGAGGGCCAACGTCCTGACTTTC.

This rearrangement joins TRBV5-1 to TRBJ2-7; no definite D call. The V and J ends lost 6 bases and 4 bases respectively, with 5 bases between them. The germline gives CDR1 SGHRS, CDR2 YFSETQ. CDR3 size: 10 residues. CDR3 coding DNA: TGCGCCAGCAAGAAATACGAGCAGTACTTC. It codes for CASKKYEQYF.

This clone showed up just once. V usage is TRBV27 and J usage is TRBJ2-7; the D call may be TRBD1 or TRBD2 (5 bases each). Germline values: CDR1 MNHEY, CDR2 SMNVEV (reference sequence). This CDR3 has 15 amino acids. V lost 2 bases and J lost 2, with 13 bases in between. The CDR3 nucleotides read TGTGCCAGCAGTTTAAAAGGCGAGGGACCCTACGAGCAGTACTTC. Translated, it gives CASSLKGEGPYEQYF.

The chain carries TRBV7-2 and TRBJ2-7; 7 bases line up with TRBD1. CDR3 length: 13 amino acids. Germline lookup yields CDR1 SGHTA and CDR2 FQGNSA. V lost 3 bases to trimming and J lost 5 bases; unmatched junction nucleotides: 4. The CDR3 sequence: CASSFAQGNEQYF. CDR3 bases: TGTGCCAGCAGCTTTGCACAGGGGAACGAGCAGTACTTC.

V usage is TRBV7-9 and J usage is TRBJ2-7; 10 nucleotides align to TRBD2. V lost 8 bases and J lost 2; bases outside the gene matches: 3. The CDR3 consists of 13 residues. The germline gives CDR1 SEHNR, CDR2 FQNEAQ (reference sequence). CDR3 coding DNA: TGTGCCAGCCTACTAGCGGGAACCTACGAGCAGTACTTC. This translates into CASLLAGTYEQYF. Full variable domain (rest looked up from reference TRBV7-9 and TRBJ2-7): DTGVSQNPRHKITKRGQNVTFRCDPISEHNRLYWYRQTLGQGPEFLTYFQNEAQLEKSRLLSDRFSAERPKGSFSTLEIQRTEQGDSAMYLCASLLAGTYEQYFGPGTRLTVT.

The CDR3 loop is CASTTSGSGSRTGELFF. CDR3 sequence (DNA): TGTGCCAGCACCACCTCTGGGAGTGGGAGTCGTACCGGGGAGCTGTTTTTT. The V call is TRBV9, the J call TRBJ2-2, with D perhaps matching TRBD2 (5 bases). V dropped 6 bases and J dropped 5 bases, with 23 bases sitting between them. The CDR3 totals 17 residues. Germline lookup yields CDR1 SGDLS and CDR2 YYNGEE.

This clone occurred a few times. The V gene is TRBV11-2, the J gene TRBJ1-1; possible D gene TRBD1, 5 bases. This CDR3 comprises 14 residues. Germline loops: CDR1 SGHAT, CDR2 FQNNGV. Trimming shortened V by 3 bases and J by 4 bases, and 12 bases separated the two germline ends. CDR3 coding DNA: TGTGCCAGCAGCTTTTCCGGGGGTGGCACTGAAGCTTTCTTT. Translation: CASSFSGGGTEAFF.

The V gene is TRBV13, the J gene TRBJ2-7; D is tentatively TRBD1 or TRBD2 (5 bases each). Trimming took 5 bases from V and 6 from J, leaving 26 bases between them. The germline V gene encodes CDR1 PRHDT and CDR2 FYEKMQ (reference sequence). CDR3 length equals 17 residues. The CDR3 loop is CASSPPPGTVVSAEQYF. CDR3 bases: TGTGCCAGCAGCCCTCCCCCAGGGACCGTCGTGTCCGCCGAGCAGTACTTC.

DNA for the CDR3: TGTGCCAGCAGTTACACTGGTCGCGGCTACACCTTC. Translated, it gives CASSYTGRGYTF. The chain uses TRBV6-5 and TRBJ1-2; D gene uncertain. Germline V CDR1 and CDR2: MNHEY, SVGAGI. V lost 2 bases and J lost 8, with 9 bases in between. The CDR3 is 12 residues long.

The gene calls are TRBV6-4 and TRBJ2-5, with D unclear. The CDR3 sequence is 14 residues long. V was cut by 4 bases and J by 5 bases, with 14 bases left in between. CDR1 is MRHNA, CDR2 SNTAGT, per germline. CDR3 nucleotides: TGTGCCAGCAGTGTTTACAGCCTTGGGGAGACCCAGTACTTC. This encodes CASSVYSLGETQYF.

CDR3: CASSPRTGRVAEAFF. The DNA for the CDR3 is TGTGCCAGTAGTCCCCGGACAGGGAGGGTCGCTGAAGCTTTCTTT. The chain is built from TRBV19 and TRBJ1-1, with TRBD1 matching over 8 bases. The CDR3 is 15 amino acids. Germline trimming cut 5 bases from V and 6 bases from J; bases unmatched to any gene: 11. Germline CDR1 LNHDA, CDR2 SQIVND (reference sequence).

The V call is TRBV10-2, the J call TRBJ1-1; 8 positions agree with TRBD1. The CDR3 length is 14 residues. The germline gives CDR1 WSHSY, CDR2 SAAADI. Losses at the gene ends were 5 bases for V and 1 base for J; bases not matched to a gene: 3. The CDR3 sequence: CASSFGQGNTEAFF. CDR3 DNA sequence: TGCGCCAGCAGTTTTGGACAGGGGAACACTGAAGCTTTCTTT.

This clone has only a few counts. V gene TRBV29-1 combines with J gene TRBJ1-1; D is possibly TRBD1 (5 bases). Germline V gene data show CDR1 as SQVTM and CDR2 as ANQGSEA. The CDR3 covers 15 residues. The germline V and J ends were trimmed by 3 bases and 0 bases, with 14 bases remaining between them. The CDR3 spells CSVDAGWGMNTEAFF. In DNA, the CDR3 is TGCAGCGTTGACGCAGGGTGGGGGATGAACACTGAAGCTTTCTTT. Together with reference TRBV29-1 and TRBJ1-1, the CDR3 gives the full variable domain: SAVISQKPSRDICQRGTSLTIQCQVDSQVTMMFWYRQQPGQSLTLIATANQGSEATYESGFVIDKFPISRPNLTFSTLTVSNMSPEDSSIYLCSVDAGWGMNTEAFFGQGTRLTVV.

This chain uses TRBV6-5 with TRBJ1-2; 10 bases line up with TRBD1. Germline CDR1 and CDR2: MNHEY and SVGAGI. There are 15 residues in the CDR3. V shed 6 bases, J shed 1 base, and the junction held 5 bases outside the gene matches. The CDR3 nucleotides read TGTGCCAGCAGCCCGGACAGGGGGTTTAACTATGGCTACACCTTC. It encodes CASSPDRGFNYGYTF.

The chain employs TRBV6-1 and TRBJ1-5, with D uncertain. CDR3 length: 16 residues. Trimming pared 3 bases from V and 0 bases from J, leaving 12 bases between. CDR1 and CDR2 from the germline V gene are MNHNS and SASEGT. In DNA form, the CDR3 reads TGTGCCAGCAGTGATCAGGTTCTTTATAGCAATCAGCCCCAGCATTTT. It specifies CASSDQVLYSNQPQHF.

The J gene is TRBJ2-3, the V gene TRBV5-6; 10 bases agree with TRBD1. Germline V gene lookup returns CDR1 SGHDT and CDR2 YYEEEE. The CDR3 contains 14 residues. Trimming removed 3 bases from V and 4 bases from J; junction bases left unmatched: 2. CDR3 loop: CASSSGTGADTQYF. CDR3 nucleotides: TGTGCCAGCAGCTCCGGGACAGGGGCAGATACGCAGTATTTT. The full variable domain, with the rest looked up from reference TRBV5-6 and TRBJ2-3, is DAGVTQSPTHLIKTRGQQVTLRCSPKSGHDTVSWYQQALGQGPQFIFQYYEEEERQRGNFPDRFSGHQFPNYSSELNVNALLLGDSALYLCASSSGTGADTQYFGPGTRLTVL.